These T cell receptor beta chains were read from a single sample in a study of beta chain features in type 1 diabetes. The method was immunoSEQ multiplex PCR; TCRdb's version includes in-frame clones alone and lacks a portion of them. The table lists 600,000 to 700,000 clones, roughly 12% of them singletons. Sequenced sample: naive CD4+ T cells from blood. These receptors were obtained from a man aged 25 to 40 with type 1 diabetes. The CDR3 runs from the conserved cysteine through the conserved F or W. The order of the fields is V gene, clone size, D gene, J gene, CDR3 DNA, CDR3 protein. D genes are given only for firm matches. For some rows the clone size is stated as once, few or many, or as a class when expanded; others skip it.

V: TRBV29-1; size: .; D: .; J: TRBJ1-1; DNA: TGCAGCGTCCCTGTGGGGACTGAAGCTTTCTTT; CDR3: CSVPVGTEAFF
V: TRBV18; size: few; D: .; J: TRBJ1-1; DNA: TGTGCCAGCTCACCAGTCGAGAACACTGAAGCTTTCTTT; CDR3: CASSPVENTEAFF
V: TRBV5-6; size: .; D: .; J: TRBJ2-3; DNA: TGTGCCAGCAGCTTGGCGTTGACAGGCTCCCTAGATACGCAGTATTTT; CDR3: CASSLALTGSLDTQYF
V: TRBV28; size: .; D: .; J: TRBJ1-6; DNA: TGTGCCAGCAGTTTGCCGGGGAATAATTCACCCCTCCACTTT; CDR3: CASSLPGNNSPLHF
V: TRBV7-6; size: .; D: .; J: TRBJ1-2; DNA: TGTGCCAGCAGCTTAGCCGCAGGGAACTATGGCTACACCTTC; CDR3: CASSLAAGNYGYTF
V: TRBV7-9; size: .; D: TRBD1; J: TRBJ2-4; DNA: TGTGCCAGCAGCTTGGACAGGAAAAACATTCAGTACTTC; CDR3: CASSLDRKNIQYF
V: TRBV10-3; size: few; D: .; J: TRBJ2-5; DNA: TGTGCCATCAGTGGTGACAGGCAAGAGACCCAGTACTTC; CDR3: CAISGDRQETQYF
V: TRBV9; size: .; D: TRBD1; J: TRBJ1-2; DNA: TGTGCCAGCAGCCGGGACAGGGAGAAGTATGGCTACACCTTC; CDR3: CASSRDREKYGYTF
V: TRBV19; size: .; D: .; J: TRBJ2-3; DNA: TGTGCCAGTAGTCGAGCCCAGCCTAGCACAGATACGCAGTATTTT; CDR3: CASSRAQPSTDTQYF
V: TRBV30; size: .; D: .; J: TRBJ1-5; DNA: TGTGCCTGGAGTGTAAAGGTCGCAGGCAATCAGCCCCAGCATTTT; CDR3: CAWSVKVAGNQPQHF
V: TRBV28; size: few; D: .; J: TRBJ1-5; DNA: TGTGCCAGCAGTACCTTTCCGGGACACCTAATTCGAGGGAGCAATCAGCCCCAGCATTTT; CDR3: CASSTFPGHLIRGSNQPQHF
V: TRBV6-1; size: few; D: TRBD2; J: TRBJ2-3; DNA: TGTGCCAGCAGTGACTTAGCGGGGGCAGGGGATACGCAGTATTTT; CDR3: CASSDLAGAGDTQYF
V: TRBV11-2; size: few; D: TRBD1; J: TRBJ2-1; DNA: TGTGCCAGCAGCCCCAGACAGGGGACAAATGAGCAGTTCTTC; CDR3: CASSPRQGTNEQFF
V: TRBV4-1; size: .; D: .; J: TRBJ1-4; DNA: TGCGCCAGCAGCCAAGGGATCTATGAAAAACTGTTTTTT; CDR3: CASSQGIYEKLFF
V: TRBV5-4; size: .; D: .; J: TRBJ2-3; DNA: TGTGCCAGCAGCCCCGGCGGGACACAAAGCACAGATACGCAGTATTTT; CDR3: CASSPGGTQSTDTQYF
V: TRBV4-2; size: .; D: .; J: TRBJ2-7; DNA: TGTGCCAGCAGCCCCGTGAAGGGCGAGCAGTACTTC; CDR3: CASSPVKGEQYF
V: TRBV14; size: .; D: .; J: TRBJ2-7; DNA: TGTGCCAGCAGCCAAAATCTCTACGAGCAGTACTTC; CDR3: CASSQNLYEQYF
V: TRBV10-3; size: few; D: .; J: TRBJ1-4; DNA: TGTGCCATCAGTGAGTCGGCAGGGAGGAATGAAAAACTGTTTTTT; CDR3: CAISESAGRNEKLFF
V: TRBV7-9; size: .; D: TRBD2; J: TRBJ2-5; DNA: TGTGCCAGCAGCTACACTAGCGGGGGGAATTGGGAGACCCAGTACTTC; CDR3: CASSYTSGGNWETQYF
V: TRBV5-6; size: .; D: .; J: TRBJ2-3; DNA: TGTGCCAGCAGCTTAACCCCAGGGCGGGATACGCAGTATTTT; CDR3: CASSLTPGRDTQYF
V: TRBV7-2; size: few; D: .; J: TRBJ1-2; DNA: TGTGCCAGCAGCTCCTTTGGTCGGGGCTACACCTTC; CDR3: CASSSFGRGYTF
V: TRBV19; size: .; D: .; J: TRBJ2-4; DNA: TGTGCCAGTAGTATGGGGCAGGACATTCAGTACTTC; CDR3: CASSMGQDIQYF
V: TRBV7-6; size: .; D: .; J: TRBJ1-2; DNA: TGTGCCAGCAGCTTTCCACAAGACGCAAACTATGGCTACACCTTC; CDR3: CASSFPQDANYGYTF
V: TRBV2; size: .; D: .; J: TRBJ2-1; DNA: TGTGCCAGCAGTACCGTGCAGGAGCAGTTCTTC; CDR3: CASSTVQEQFF
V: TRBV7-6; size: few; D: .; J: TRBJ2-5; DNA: TGTGCCAGCAGCTTCGGAAGTAGGGAGACCCAGTACTTC; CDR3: CASSFGSRETQYF
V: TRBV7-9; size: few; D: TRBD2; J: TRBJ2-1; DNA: TGTGCCAGCAGCTTAGGACTAGCGGGGGTCGATGAGCAGTTCTTC; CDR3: CASSLGLAGVDEQFF
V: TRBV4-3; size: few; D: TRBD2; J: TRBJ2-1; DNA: TGCGCCAGCAGCCAAGATGGCGGGGGCTACAATGAGCAGTTCTTC; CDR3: CASSQDGGGYNEQFF
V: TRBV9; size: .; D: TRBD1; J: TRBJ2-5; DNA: TGTGCCAGCAGCGTAGGGACAGGGATGTTCCAAGAGACCCAGTACTTC; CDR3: CASSVGTGMFQETQYF
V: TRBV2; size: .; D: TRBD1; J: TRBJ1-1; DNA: TGTGCCAGCGGGGCAGGGGGCCCGAACACTGAAGCTTTCTTT; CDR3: CASGAGGPNTEAFF
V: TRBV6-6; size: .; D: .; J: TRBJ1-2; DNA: TGTGCCAGCAGTACCCTGGACACCCTAGGCTATGGCTACACCTTC; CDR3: CASSTLDTLGYGYTF
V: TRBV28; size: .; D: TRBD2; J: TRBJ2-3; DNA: TGTGCCAGCAGCCCTCCCACTAGCGGACTAAGCACAGATACGCAGTATTTT; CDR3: CASSPPTSGLSTDTQYF